This T cell receptor beta chain was found in a study of T cells in Graves' hyperthyroidism and ophthalmopathy. Stable Graves' hyperthyroidism meant no ophthalmopathy progression within 18 months. The diagnoses drew upon clinical symptoms, serum thyroxine and TRAb, thyroid ultrasound and orbital computed tomography. Findings of the study overall: Among clonotypes expanded in thyroid above 0.001, most were also found in blood. Using 13 V-J features, a model discriminated ophthalmopathy from stable hyperthyroidism.

Concerning this clonotype: What it recognizes is unknown.

RNA transcripts were the template for amplifying TCR beta CDR3 regions. TCR CDR3 regions were first amplified by RT-PCR with HTBI primers. A single record per CDR3 protein comes from TCRdb applying MiXCR to the multiplex PCR reads. The sample shows around 690,000 distinct CDR3 sequences, 15% to 20% of them seen only once. The TCR sequence derives from a man in his fifties with Graves' hyperthyroidism. Source material: blood.

The CDR3, as DNA: TGTGCCAGTAGTATAGCAGGCGGCAGCTCCTACAATGAGCAGTTCTTC. Its protein product is CASSIAGGSSYNEQFF. The gene calls are TRBV19 and TRBJ2-1, with no clear D. The germline V gene has CDR1 LNHDA and CDR2 SQIVND (reference sequence). Trimming took 1 base from V and 0 from J, leaving 10 bases between them. This CDR3 region has 16 residues. Variable domain in full (rest from reference TRBV19 and TRBJ2-1): DGGITQSPKYLFRKEGQNVTLSCEQNLNHDAMYWYRQDPGQGLRLIYYSQIVNDFQKGDIAEGYSVSREKKESFPLTVTSAQKNPTAFYLCASSIAGGSSYNEQFFGPGTRLTVL.